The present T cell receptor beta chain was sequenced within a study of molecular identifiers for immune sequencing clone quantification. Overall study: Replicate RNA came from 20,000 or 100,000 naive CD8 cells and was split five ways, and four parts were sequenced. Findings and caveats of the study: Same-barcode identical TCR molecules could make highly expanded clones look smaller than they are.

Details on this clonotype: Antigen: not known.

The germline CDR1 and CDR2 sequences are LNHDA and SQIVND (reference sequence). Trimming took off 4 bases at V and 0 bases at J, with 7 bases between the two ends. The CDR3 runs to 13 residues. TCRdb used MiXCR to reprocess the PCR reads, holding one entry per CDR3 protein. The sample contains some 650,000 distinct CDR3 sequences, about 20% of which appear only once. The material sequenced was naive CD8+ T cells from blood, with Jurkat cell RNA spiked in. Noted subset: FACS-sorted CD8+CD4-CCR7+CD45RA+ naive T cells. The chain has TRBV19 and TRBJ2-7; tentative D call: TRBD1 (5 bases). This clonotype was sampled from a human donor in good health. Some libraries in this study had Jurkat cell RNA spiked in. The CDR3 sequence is CASSTDISYEQYF. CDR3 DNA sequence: TGTGCCAGTAGTACGGACATCTCCTACGAGCAGTACTTC.